This TCR beta chain was documented in a study of blood T cell repertoires in COVID-19. The overall study: The cDNA or gDNA used as material had been derived from T cells, B-cell-depleted T cells, or PBMCs.

Per the original methods: Amplification from reference gene primers served as the basis for estimated nucleated cell counts. Data came from immunoSEQ multiplex PCR; TCRdb stores just in-frame clones and leaves some out. V and J calls and clone size come straight from that table; D and trimming were deduced from the DNA. The sample lists under 450,000 clones, roughly 80% occurring once. V shed 2 bases and J shed 5 bases, with 13 bases lying between them. Germline assignment: CDR1 SNHLY and CDR2 FYNNEI. The CDR3 contains 14 residues. Clinical history reported by participants formed the basis on which cohorts were assigned.

The origin of this receptor is a woman in her forties or fifties who had recovered from COVID-19. Material: PBMCs or T cells enriched from blood (not recorded which). This rearrangement joins TRBV2 to TRBJ2-7; unclear D gene. CDR3 coding DNA: TGTGCCAGCAGTGAAACCGGCCCAGGCAACGAGCAGTACTTC. Residues: CASSETGPGNEQYF.